The 9 T cell receptor beta chains below all came from one sample that was sequenced in a study of CD8+ T cells in alopecia areata. Sequencing relied on a cDNA template that was reverse transcribed from extracted RNA. Sequencing was performed with immunoSEQ multiplex PCR; in TCRdb, only in-frame clones are kept and a portion is missing. This table has 98,000 or so clones, 55% to 70% appearing once. Sequenced material: NKG2D-low CD8+ T cells sorted from blood. The receptors here all came from a human donor with alopecia areata.

J is TRBJ2-2 and V is TRBV5-1; D is unclear. Per germline, CDR1 SGHRS and CDR2 YFSETQ. V gave up 1 base and J gave up 4 bases, with 11 bases separating them. This CDR3 is built from 15 residues. The CDR3 sequence is CASSLSSAVTGELFF. The CDR3 DNA reads as TGCGCCAGCAGCTTGTCGTCAGCCGTCACCGGGGAGCTGTTTTTT.

The chain recombines TRBV27 with TRBJ2-1; 16 bases match TRBD2. Germline trimming cut 1 base from V and 7 bases from J; bases unmatched to any gene: 1. The CDR3 loop spans 16 amino acids. The germline V gene encodes CDR1 MNHEY and CDR2 SMNVEV (reference sequence). CDR3 region: CASSLLGLAGGNEQFF. CDR3 bases: TGTGCCAGCAGTTTATTGGGACTAGCGGGGGGGAATGAGCAGTTCTTC.

This clone occurred a few times. This chain connects TRBV7-2 to TRBJ2-2; TRBD1 agrees at 8 bases. V was pared by 6 bases and J by 7 bases, with 16 bases of the junction left unmatched. Germline CDR1 and CDR2: SGHTA and FQGNSA. The CDR3 covers 17 residues. The chain's CDR3 is CASSSNGETGDIGELFF. As DNA, the CDR3 is TGTGCCAGCAGTTCCAATGGGGAGACAGGGGACATCGGGGAGCTGTTTTTT.

This clone was seen a single time. The J gene is TRBJ2-1, the V gene TRBV13, with TRBD2 as a possible D gene (6 bases). Germline V lookup: CDR1 PRHDT, CDR2 FYEKMQ (reference sequence). The CDR3 sequence is 18 residues long. Deletions cut 3 bases from V and 0 bases from J, with 18 bases between. As DNA, the CDR3 is TGTGCCAGCAGCTTCGGGCTGGGCGGGACCCGCTCCTACAATGAGCAGTTCTTC. This encodes CASSFGLGGTRSYNEQFF.

This chain connects TRBV28 to TRBJ1-5; D might be TRBD1 (5 bases). There are 17 residues in the CDR3. Germline V lookup: CDR1 MDHEN, CDR2 SYDVKM. V gave up 2 bases and J gave up 0 bases, with 14 bases separating them. The CDR3 protein is CASSLGQGPFSNQPQHF. The CDR3 DNA reads as TGTGCCAGCAGTTTAGGGCAGGGCCCTTTTAGCAATCAGCCCCAGCATTTT.

The J gene is TRBJ2-2, the V gene TRBV6-1, with D possibly TRBD2 on 5 matching bases. Trimming took 7 bases from V and 3 from J, leaving 12 bases between them. This CDR3 region has 14 residues. Germline V gene sequence: CDR1 MNHNS, CDR2 SASEGT. CDR3 in amino acids: CASNGRGYTGELFF. The CDR3 coding sequence is TGTGCCAGCAATGGCAGAGGGTACACCGGGGAGCTGTTTTTT.

The chain links TRBV7-9 to TRBJ2-1; 9 bases agree with TRBD2. From germline, CDR1 is SEHNR and CDR2 FQNEAQ (reference sequence). The CDR3 runs 15 residues. Losses at the gene ends were 5 bases for V and 7 bases for J; bases not matched to a gene: 9. CDR3 region: CASSPWAGGGNEQFF. The CDR3 nucleotides are TGTGCCAGCAGCCCGTGGGCGGGAGGGGGTAATGAGCAGTTCTTC.

V gene TRBV18 combines with J gene TRBJ2-3; 12 bases fit TRBD1. The length of the CDR3 is 16 residues. The junction had 6 bases not matched to a gene; V was cut back by 6 bases and J by 2 bases. CDR1 and CDR2 from the germline V gene are KGHSH and LQKENI. CDR3 sequence: CASSPGQGAVTDTQYF. Here the CDR3 DNA reads TGTGCCAGCTCCCCGGGACAGGGGGCCGTCACAGATACGCAGTATTTT.

This clone was seen a handful of times. The chain uses TRBV28 and TRBJ2-7, with D perhaps TRBD1 or TRBD2 (5 bases each). CDR3 length: 15 amino acids. Germline loops: CDR1 MDHEN, CDR2 SYDVKM. Trimming cost V 3 bases and J 2 bases, with 14 bases left between them. CDR3 DNA sequence: TGTGCCAGCAGTTTGACCGGGACCGAGCCCTACGAGCAGTACTTC. It specifies CASSLTGTEPYEQYF.